This entry lists 29 T cell receptor beta chains sequenced from one sample in a study of shared clonotypes between healthy human individuals. Here immunoSEQ multiplex PCR was the method, and the copy in TCRdb shows in-frame clones only, minus some. The sample holds about 2.4 million clones, approximately 93% seen once. The sequenced sample consisted of naive CD4+ T cells from PBMCs. The subset is: CD45RA+ positively selected. These receptors came from a man younger than 35 in good health. Some clones in this sample may be carry-over from other donors' samples.

Points on this clone: Distinct nucleotide sequences in the sample also encode this CDR3. This chain links TRBV4-1 with TRBJ2-2; 11 bases line up with TRBD2. Trimming cost V 1 base and J 3 bases; bases outside gene matches: 1. This CDR3 contains 16 residues. CDR1 MGHRA and CDR2 YSYEKL come from the germline V gene. CDR3 sequence: CASSQASGRYTGELFF. CDR3 DNA sequence: TGCGCCAGCAGCCAAGCTAGCGGGAGGTACACCGGGGAGCTGTTTTTT.

The gene calls are TRBV29-1 and TRBJ2-5; a possible D gene is TRBD1 (6 bases). This CDR3 has 14 residues. V lost 3 bases and J lost 5, with 16 bases in between. Germline CDR1 is SQVTM and CDR2 is ANQGSEA. CDR3 in DNA: TGCAGCGTTGACCAGGGGCCTTATAGGGAGACCCAGTACTTC. It is translated as CSVDQGPYRETQYF.

This clone was detected only once. This chain joins TRBV6-5 and TRBJ1-2; D might be TRBD1 (5 bases). The CDR3 is 12 residues long. Germline V gene lookup returns CDR1 MNHEY and CDR2 SVGAGI. V was cut by 7 bases and J by 7 bases, with 13 bases left in between. The CDR3 loop is CASKISGGGYTF. In DNA, the CDR3 is TGTGCCAGCAAGATTTCGGGGGGTGGCTACACCTTC.

This sequence joins TRBV4-1 and TRBJ1-5; D is undetermined. Per the germline V gene, CDR1 is MGHRA and CDR2 is YSYEKL. The CDR3 is 14 residues long. V dropped 3 bases and J dropped 4 bases, with 10 bases sitting between them. DNA of the CDR3: TGCGCCAGCAGCCATCCTGCGGAGAATCAGCCCCAGCATTTT. This encodes CASSHPAENQPQHF.

The chain is built from TRBV6-4 and TRBJ2-1; weak D call: TRBD2 (6 bases). This CDR3 region has 15 residues. V lost 4 bases and J 0 bases, leaving 10 bases between the germline ends. The germline CDR1 and CDR2 sequences are MRHNA and SNTAGT. The CDR3: CASSALARSYNEQFF. CDR3 bases: TGTGCCAGCAGTGCCCTAGCGCGCTCCTACAATGAGCAGTTCTTC.

The V call is TRBV5-5, the J call TRBJ2-7; D might be TRBD1 (5 bases). This CDR3 is 15 amino acids long. Trimming took 0 bases from V and 5 from J, leaving 15 bases between them. Per the germline V gene, CDR1 is SGHKS and CDR2 is YYEKEE (reference sequence). The CDR3, as DNA: TGTGCCAGCAGCTTGGGGGGCTACAAGGCTGACGAGCAGTACTTC. Amino acid sequence: CASSLGGYKADEQYF.

V usage is TRBV5-1 and J usage is TRBJ1-1; TRBD1 is a possible D gene (5 bases). Trimming left V 3 bases short and J 6 bases short, with 15 bases between. The germline gives CDR1 SGHRS, CDR2 YFSETQ. CDR3 length: 14 residues. As DNA, the CDR3 is TGCGCCAGCAGCTCTGGCGGGGGAGAATCTGAAGCTTTCTTT. Translated, it gives CASSSGGGESEAFF.

J is TRBJ2-5 and V is TRBV4-1; 10 bases line up with TRBD2. Germline V gene lookup returns CDR1 MGHRA and CDR2 YSYEKL. V was clipped by 0 bases and J by 0 bases; unmatched bases: 7. The CDR3 length is 18 residues. The CDR3 DNA sequence: TGCGCCAGCAGCCAAGAGCTAGCGGGAGTCCCTAACCAAGAGACCCAGTACTTC. Its protein is CASSQELAGVPNQETQYF.

The chain links TRBV19 to TRBJ2-7; 11 positions agree with TRBD1. V gave up 6 bases and J gave up 1 base; unmatched junction bases: 8. This CDR3 region has 16 residues. Germline V CDR1 and CDR2: LNHDA, SQIVND (reference sequence). CDR3 DNA sequence: TGTGCCAGTAGCCGACAGGACAGGGGGCAATCCTACGAGCAGTACTTC. Its protein product is CASSRQDRGQSYEQYF.

As for this clone: Other DNA sequences from this sample encode an identical CDR3 as well. V usage is TRBV20-1 and J usage is TRBJ2-5; D remains ambiguous. The V end lost 1 base, the J end lost 5 bases, and 5 bases lay between the germline ends. The CDR3 has 11 residues. Per the germline V gene, CDR1 is DFQATT and CDR2 is SNEGSKA (reference sequence). In DNA, the CDR3 is TGCAGTGCTAGAGTTGGGGAGACCCAGTACTTC. Its translation is CSARVGETQYF.

Concerning this clone: At one end, the junction sequence differs from germline, possibly due to a read error. This chain uses TRBV4-2 with TRBJ2-1; 8 bases line up with TRBD2. CDR1 LGHNA and CDR2 YNFKEQ come from the germline V gene. The CDR3 has 12 residues. This CDR3 is CASSQDEREPFF. CDR3 DNA sequence: TGTGCCAGCAGCCAAGATGAGCGGGAGCCGTTCTTC.

The chain recombines TRBV28 with TRBJ1-2, with D possibly TRBD1 on 6 matching bases. Germline CDR1 and CDR2: MDHEN and SYDVKM. The CDR3 contains 15 residues. Trimming took off 5 bases at V and 2 bases at J, with 15 bases between the two ends. The CDR3 nucleotides read TGTGCCAGCAGTCCGGCAACAGGGAGGAACTATGGCTACACCTTC. It translates to CASSPATGRNYGYTF.

This CDR3 is CASSPGDTQYF. The CDR3 nucleotides read TGTGCCAGCAGCCCGGGAGATACGCAGTATTTT. This chain connects TRBV9 to TRBJ2-3; D is uncertain. The CDR3 runs to 11 residues. The V gene's germline CDR1 is SGDLS and CDR2 YYNGEE. Trimming cost V 4 bases and J 5 bases, with 5 bases left between them.

Details on this clone: The sample contains more than one DNA sequence encoding this CDR3. The chain has TRBV11-3 and TRBJ2-5; 11 bases align to TRBD2. The V and J ends lost 5 bases and 5 bases, in that order; junction bases with no gene match: 1. The CDR3 totals 13 residues. Germline CDR1 is SGHNT and CDR2 is YENEEA. This CDR3 is CASSLAGGETQYF. Written as DNA, the CDR3 is TGTGCCAGCAGCCTAGCGGGGGGCGAGACCCAGTACTTC.

This chain joins TRBV5-6 and TRBJ2-1, with D perhaps being TRBD1 or TRBD2 (6 bases each). Trimming removed 4 bases from V and 9 bases from J, with 20 bases in between. Germline V gene lookup returns CDR1 SGHDT and CDR2 YYEEEE. The CDR3 contains 15 residues. Written as DNA, the CDR3 is TGTGCCAGCAGCGCGCCTCGGGGGCGCCAGGGTGAGCAGTTCTTC. Residues: CASSAPRGRQGEQFF.

This rearrangement joins TRBV29-1 to TRBJ2-5, with D uncertain. Trimming removed 6 bases at V and 5 bases at J, with 13 bases between. Germline CDR1 is SQVTM and CDR2 is ANQGSEA. This CDR3 has 12 residues. The CDR3 region is CSVDSGVETQYF. CDR3 coding DNA: TGCAGCGTGGATTCTGGTGTGGAGACCCAGTACTTC.

This chain uses TRBV6-5 with TRBJ2-5, with D tentatively TRBD2 (6 bases). Near its end, the DNA agrees better with TRBJ2-7, so the J call may be wrong. Germline V gives CDR1 MNHEY, CDR2 SVGAGI. The CDR3 is 14 residues long. CDR3 coding DNA: TGTGCCAGCAGTTGGTCGCGGGGCAACTACGAGCAGTACTTC. It translates to CASSWSRGNYEQYF.

V gene TRBV9 combines with J gene TRBJ1-1; unclear D gene. The CDR3 loop spans 14 amino acids. Germline V gene sequence: CDR1 SGDLS, CDR2 YYNGEE. V was pared by 3 bases and J by 3 bases, with 12 bases between. The CDR3 DNA reads TGTGCCAGCAGCGCGGACCCCCTGGACACTGAAGCTTTCTTT. As protein: CASSADPLDTEAFF.

V and J are TRBV7-8 and TRBJ2-7, with 9 positions matching TRBD2. The CDR3 is 16 amino acids. V shed 6 bases, J shed 0 bases, and the junction held 9 bases outside the gene matches. CDR1 SGHVS and CDR2 FQNEAQ come from the germline V gene. The CDR3 reads CASSHRPSGASYEQYF. In DNA, the CDR3 is TGTGCCAGCAGTCATCGACCTAGCGGGGCCTCCTACGAGCAGTACTTC. Together with reference TRBV7-8 and TRBJ2-7, the CDR3 gives the full variable domain: GAGVSQSPRYKVAKRGQDVALRCDPISGHVSLFWYQQALGQGPEFLTYFQNEAQLDKSGLPSDRFFAERPEGSVSTLKIQRTQQEDSAVYLCASSHRPSGASYEQYFGPGTRLTVT.

Only a few counts were recorded for this clone. The J gene is TRBJ1-5, the V gene TRBV7-2; possibly TRBD1 for D (5 bases). The length of the CDR3 is 14 residues. V was trimmed by 3 bases and J by 6 bases, leaving 12 bases between them. Germline V lookup: CDR1 SGHTA, CDR2 FQGNSA. CDR3 protein: CASSFTGGGQPQHF. Here the CDR3 DNA reads TGTGCCAGCAGCTTCACGGGGGGAGGTCAGCCCCAGCATTTT.

The V gene is TRBV7-3, the J gene TRBJ2-1; D is ambiguous. The CDR3 spans 14 residues. Trimming took 3 bases from V and 1 from J, leaving 7 bases between them. Germline V lookup: CDR1 SGHTA, CDR2 FQGTGA. CDR3 sequence reads: CASSLSASYNEQFF. For the CDR3, the DNA is TGTGCCAGCAGCTTGAGCGCGTCCTACAATGAGCAGTTCTTC.

The gene calls are TRBV2 and TRBJ2-7; tentatively, D is TRBD1 (6 bases). From germline, CDR1 is SNHLY and CDR2 FYNNEI. This CDR3 region has 14 residues. V shed 5 bases and J shed 6 bases, with 17 bases lying between them. The CDR3 region is CASSLERNRAEQYF. CDR3 bases: TGTGCCAGCAGTCTCGAGAGAAACAGGGCCGAGCAGTACTTC.

To note about this clone: The sample holds other DNA sequences that translate to the same CDR3. The chain has TRBV4-3 and TRBJ2-5; perhaps TRBD2 as D (6 bases). V dropped 0 bases and J dropped 5 bases, with 7 bases sitting between them. Germline V CDR1 and CDR2: LGHNA, YSLEER. The CDR3 sequence is 13 residues long. The CDR3 bases are TGCGCCAGCAGCCAAGAAGGAGGGGAGACCCAGTACTTC. Translating it yields CASSQEGGETQYF.

The J gene is TRBJ1-5, the V gene TRBV9; unclear D gene. CDR3 length: 16 residues. V lost 0 bases and J 0 bases, leaving 10 bases between the germline ends. Germline V CDR1 and CDR2: SGDLS, YYNGEE. The CDR3: CASSVGPGYSNQPQHF. CDR3 DNA sequence: TGTGCCAGCAGCGTAGGGCCAGGATATAGCAATCAGCCCCAGCATTTT. Based on the CDR3 plus reference TRBV9 and TRBJ1-5, the full variable domain is DSGVTQTPKHLITATGQRVTLRCSPRSGDLSVYWYQQSLDQGLQFLIQYYNGEERAKGNILERFSAQQFPDLHSELNLSSLELGDSALYFCASSVGPGYSNQPQHFGDGTRLSIL.

As concerns this clone: Distinct nucleotide sequences in the sample also encode this CDR3. The chain has TRBV9 and TRBJ2-3; no clear D gene. Per the germline V gene, CDR1 is SGDLS and CDR2 is YYNGEE. CDR3 length: 12 amino acids. Trimming cost V 2 bases and J 2 bases, with 3 bases left between them. CDR3 loop: CASSVTTDTQYF. CDR3 DNA: TGTGCCAGCAGCGTCACCACAGATACGCAGTATTTT.

CDR3 residues: CASSQDRVAGIYEQYF. The CDR3 region has the DNA TGTGCCAGCAGCCAAGATAGGGTAGCGGGGATCTACGAGCAGTACTTC. The V gene is TRBV4-2, the J gene TRBJ2-7; 8 bases line up with TRBD2. The CDR3 loop spans 16 amino acids. V shed 0 bases, J shed 3 bases, and the junction held 7 bases outside the gene matches. Germline CDR1 and CDR2: LGHNA and YNFKEQ.

This clone was observed once. The V gene is TRBV7-2, the J gene TRBJ2-7; D is ambiguous. Per the germline V gene, CDR1 is SGHTA and CDR2 is FQGNSA. Trimming shortened V by 2 bases and J by 5 bases, and 13 bases separated the two germline ends. The CDR3 has 14 amino acids. The CDR3, as DNA: TGTGCCAGCAGCTTACAGCCGACGGCAGACGAGCAGTACTTC. It specifies CASSLQPTADEQYF.

The DNA of the CDR3 is TGTGCCACCAGCAAGAGCACTTACAGGGGGCTCAACACTGAAGCTTTCTTT. It encodes CATSKSTYRGLNTEAFF. This chain uses TRBV15 with TRBJ1-1; 9 bases match TRBD1. Unmatched junction bases numbered 11, after V lost 4 bases and J lost 2 bases. The CDR3 consists of 17 residues. In germline, CDR1 is LNHNV, CDR2 YYDKDF (reference sequence). Looking up the rest from reference TRBV15 and TRBJ1-1 gives the full variable domain: DAMVIQNPRYQVTQFGKPVTLSCSQTLNHNVMYWYQQKSSQAPKLLFHYYDKDFNNEADTPDNFQSRRPNTSFCFLDIRSPGLGDTAMYLCATSKSTYRGLNTEAFFGQGTRLTVV.

The chain links TRBV6-5 to TRBJ2-3; D possibly corresponds to TRBD2 (5 bases). Trimming removed 0 bases from V and 5 bases from J, with 15 bases in between. The CDR3 runs to 16 residues. Germline V gives CDR1 MNHEY, CDR2 SVGAGI. The CDR3 loop reads CASSYSIYVGVDTQYF. The DNA for the CDR3 is TGTGCCAGCAGTTACTCGATTTACGTGGGAGTAGATACGCAGTATTTT.